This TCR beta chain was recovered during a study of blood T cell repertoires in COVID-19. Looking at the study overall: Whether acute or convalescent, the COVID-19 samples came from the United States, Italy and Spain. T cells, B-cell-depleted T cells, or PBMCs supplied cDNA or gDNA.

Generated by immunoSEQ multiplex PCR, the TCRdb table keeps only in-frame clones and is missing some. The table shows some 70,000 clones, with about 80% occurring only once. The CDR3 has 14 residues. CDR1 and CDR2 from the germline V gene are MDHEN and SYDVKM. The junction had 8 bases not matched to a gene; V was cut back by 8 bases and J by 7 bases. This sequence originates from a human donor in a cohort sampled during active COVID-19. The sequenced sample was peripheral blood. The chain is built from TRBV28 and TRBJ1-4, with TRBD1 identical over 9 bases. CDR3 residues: CASGQGQGSEKLFF. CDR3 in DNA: TGTGCCAGCGGCCAGGGACAGGGCAGTGAAAAACTGTTTTTT.